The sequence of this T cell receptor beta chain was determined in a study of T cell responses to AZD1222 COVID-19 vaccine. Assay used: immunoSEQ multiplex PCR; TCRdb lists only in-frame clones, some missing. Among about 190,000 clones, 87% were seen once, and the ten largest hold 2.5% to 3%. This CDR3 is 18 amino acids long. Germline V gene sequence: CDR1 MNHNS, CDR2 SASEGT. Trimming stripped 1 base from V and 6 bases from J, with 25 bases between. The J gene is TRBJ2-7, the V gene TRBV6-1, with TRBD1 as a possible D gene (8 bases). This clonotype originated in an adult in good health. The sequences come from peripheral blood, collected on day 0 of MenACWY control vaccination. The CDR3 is CASSEVLGGTGGIGEQYF. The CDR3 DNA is TGTGCCAGCAGTGAAGTTTTGGGGGGGACAGGAGGTATCGGCGAGCAGTACTTC.